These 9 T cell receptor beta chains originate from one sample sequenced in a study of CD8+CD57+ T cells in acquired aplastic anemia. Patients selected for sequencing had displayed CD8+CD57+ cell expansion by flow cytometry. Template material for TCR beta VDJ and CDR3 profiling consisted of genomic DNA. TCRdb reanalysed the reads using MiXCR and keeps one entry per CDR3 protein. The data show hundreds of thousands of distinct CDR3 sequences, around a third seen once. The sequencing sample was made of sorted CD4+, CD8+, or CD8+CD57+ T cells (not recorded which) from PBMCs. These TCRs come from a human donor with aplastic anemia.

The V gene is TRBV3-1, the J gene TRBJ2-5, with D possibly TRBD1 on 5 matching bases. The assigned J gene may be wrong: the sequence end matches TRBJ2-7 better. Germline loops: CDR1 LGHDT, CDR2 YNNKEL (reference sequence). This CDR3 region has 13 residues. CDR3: CASSGAVSYEQYF. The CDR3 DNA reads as TGTGCCAGCAGCGGGGCAGTCTCCTACGAGCAGTACTTC.

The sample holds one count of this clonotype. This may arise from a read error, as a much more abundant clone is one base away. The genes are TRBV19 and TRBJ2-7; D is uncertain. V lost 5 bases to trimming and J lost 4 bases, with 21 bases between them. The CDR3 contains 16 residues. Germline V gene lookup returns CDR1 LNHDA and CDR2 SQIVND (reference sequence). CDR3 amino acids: CASSRLTGADSYEQYF. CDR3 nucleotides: TGTGCCAGTAGTCGACTTACTGGCGCCGATTCATACGAGCAGTACTTC.

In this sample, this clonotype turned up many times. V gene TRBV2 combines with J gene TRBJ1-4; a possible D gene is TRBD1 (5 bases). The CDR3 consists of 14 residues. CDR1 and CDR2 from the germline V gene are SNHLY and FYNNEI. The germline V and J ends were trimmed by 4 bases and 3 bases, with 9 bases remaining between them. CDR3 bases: TGTGCCAGCAGTGTAGGGGTTGCTAATGAAAAACTGTTTTTT. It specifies CASSVGVANEKLFF. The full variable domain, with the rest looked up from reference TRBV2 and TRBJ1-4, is EPEVTQTPSHQVTQMGQEVILRCVPISNHLYFYWYRQILGQKVEFLVSFYNNEISEKSEIFDDQFSVERPDGSNFTLKIRSTKLEDSAMYFCASSVGVANEKLFFGSGTQLSVL.

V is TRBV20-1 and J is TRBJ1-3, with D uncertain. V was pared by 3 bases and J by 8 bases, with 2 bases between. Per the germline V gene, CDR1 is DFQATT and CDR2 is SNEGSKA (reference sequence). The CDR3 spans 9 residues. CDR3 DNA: TGCAGTGCTAGGGACACCATATATTTT. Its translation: CSARDTIYF.

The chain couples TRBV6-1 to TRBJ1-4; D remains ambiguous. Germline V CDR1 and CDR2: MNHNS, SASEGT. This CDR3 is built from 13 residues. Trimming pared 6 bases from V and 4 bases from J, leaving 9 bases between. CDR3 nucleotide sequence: TGTGCCAGCAGAACAGCGTATAATGAAAAACTGTTTTTT. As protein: CASRTAYNEKLFF.

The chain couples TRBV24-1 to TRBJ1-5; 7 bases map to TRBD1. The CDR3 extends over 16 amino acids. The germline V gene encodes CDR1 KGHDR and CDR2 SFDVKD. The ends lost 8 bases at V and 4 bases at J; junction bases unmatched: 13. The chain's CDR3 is CATTRKRDSGNQPQHF. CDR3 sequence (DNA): TGTGCCACCACCCGTAAGCGGGACAGTGGTAATCAGCCCCAGCATTTT.

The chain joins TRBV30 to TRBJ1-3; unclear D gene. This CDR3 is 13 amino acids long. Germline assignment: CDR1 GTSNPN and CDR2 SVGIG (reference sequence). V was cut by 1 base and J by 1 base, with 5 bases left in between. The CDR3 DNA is TGTGCCTGGAGTGAGCATTCTGGAAACACCATATATTTT. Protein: CAWSEHSGNTIYF.

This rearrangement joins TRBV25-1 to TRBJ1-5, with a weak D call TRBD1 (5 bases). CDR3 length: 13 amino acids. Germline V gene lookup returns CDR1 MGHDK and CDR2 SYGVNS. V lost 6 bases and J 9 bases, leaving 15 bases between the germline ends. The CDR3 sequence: CASSEDGGGPQHF. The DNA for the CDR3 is TGTGCCAGCAGCGAGGACGGCGGGGGGCCCCAGCATTTT.

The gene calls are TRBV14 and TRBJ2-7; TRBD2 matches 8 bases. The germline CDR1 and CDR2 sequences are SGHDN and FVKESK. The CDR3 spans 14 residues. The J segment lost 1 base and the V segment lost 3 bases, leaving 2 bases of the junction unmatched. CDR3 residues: CASSQIAGSYEQYF. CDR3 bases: TGTGCCAGCAGCCAGATAGCGGGGTCCTACGAGCAGTACTTC.